Each of the 19 T cell receptor beta chains below was sequenced from the same sample in a study of cytomegalovirus exposure and HLA in healthy donors (dated by TCRdb to about 2017). The library came from the immunoSEQ multiplex PCR assay. Not all clones reach the TCRdb copy of this immuneACCESS table, which keeps in-frame sequences only. Checked studies attribute under half of the gap to unresolved V genes and leave the rest unexplained. Within this sample are some 84,000 clones, with about nine tenths of them counted one time only. The ten largest make up 2% to 2.5% of the sample. Sample: PBMCs. The receptors shown here come from a man aged 30 to 45 in good health and CMV-seronegative.

The chain links TRBV25-1 to TRBJ1-1; possibly TRBD1 for D (6 bases). Looked up from germline, CDR1 is MGHDK and CDR2 is SYGVNS. This CDR3 has 14 residues. The V gene lost 3 bases and the J gene lost 6 bases, with 14 bases spanning the gap. CDR3 in amino acids: CASSDRRTVPEAFF. CDR3 sequence (DNA): TGTGCCAGCAGTGACCGACGGACAGTTCCTGAAGCTTTCTTT.

The CDR3 spells CATSSRGGSEFF. The CDR3, as DNA: TGTGCCACCAGCAGCCGTGGCGGGAGTGAGTTCTTC. The chain is built from TRBV15 and TRBJ2-1, with 7 bases aligning to TRBD2. CDR3 length: 12 amino acids. Germline V lookup: CDR1 LNHNV, CDR2 YYDKDF (reference sequence). V was pared by 3 bases and J by 14 bases, with 7 bases of the junction left unmatched.

The CDR3 DNA sequence: TGTGCCAGCAGCGTATCCCGGGAGACCTCTGGGGCCAACGTCCTGACTTTC. It codes for CASSVSRETSGANVLTF. The V and J genes are TRBV9 and TRBJ2-6, with D possibly being TRBD2 (6 bases). CDR3 length: 17 residues. The germline V gene encodes CDR1 SGDLS and CDR2 YYNGEE. V gave up 1 base and J gave up 0 bases, with 11 bases separating them.

As concerns this clone: The sample contains more than one DNA sequence encoding this CDR3. This chain uses TRBV15 with TRBJ2-5; 12 bases are a match to TRBD2. The length of the CDR3 is 16 residues. CDR1 LNHNV and CDR2 YYDKDF come from the germline V gene (reference sequence). J was trimmed by 5 bases and V by 4 bases; bases with no gene match: 8. The CDR3 DNA reads TGTGCCACCAGCAAGGGGCTAGCGGGAGGGGAGGAGACCCAGTACTTC. Protein product: CATSKGLAGGEETQYF.

The V and J genes are TRBV6-5 and TRBJ2-7; 9 positions agree with TRBD1. Trimming cost V 4 bases and J 6 bases; bases outside gene matches: 13. Germline V gene sequence: CDR1 MNHEY, CDR2 SVGAGI. CDR3 size: 16 residues. The DNA for the CDR3 is TGTGCCAGCAGTTCAAAGGTCGGGACAGGGTCGTCCGAGCAGTACTTC. It codes for CASSSKVGTGSSEQYF.

This chain uses TRBV5-4 with TRBJ2-3; the D gene is possibly TRBD2 (6 bases). The CDR3 is 15 residues long. The V gene lost 4 bases and the J gene lost 3 bases, with 15 bases spanning the gap. Germline-derived CDR1 and CDR2 are SGHNT and YYREEE (reference sequence). The CDR3 region has the DNA TGTGCCAGCAGCCAAAATTGGCGGGGAACAGATACGCAGTATTTT. It yields the protein CASSQNWRGTDTQYF.

This rearrangement joins TRBV7-8 to TRBJ2-1; TRBD2 is a possible D gene (5 bases). Germline V gene sequence: CDR1 SGHVS, CDR2 FQNEAQ. V was trimmed by 5 bases and J by 5 bases, leaving 13 bases between them. The CDR3 is 14 residues long. CDR3 coding DNA: TGTGCCAGCAGCCCCCGTAGCGTCCACAATGAGCAGTTCTTC. Its protein is CASSPRSVHNEQFF.

This clone was observed once. The chain combines TRBV7-3 with TRBJ2-5; TRBD2 matches 11 bases. With V trimmed by 3 bases and J by 1 base, 13 bases remained unmatched. CDR3 length: 19 residues. Germline V gives CDR1 SGHTA, CDR2 FQGTGA. The CDR3 sequence is CASSLGLVAGGPFQETQYF. The CDR3 coding sequence is TGTGCCAGCAGCTTGGGCCTCGTAGCGGGAGGGCCTTTCCAAGAGACCCAGTACTTC.

The rearrangement links TRBV7-6 to TRBJ2-7, with 7 nucleotides matching TRBD2. The CDR3 has 16 residues. Germline values: CDR1 SGHVS, CDR2 FNYEAQ. V was pared by 5 bases and J by 6 bases, with 16 bases of the junction left unmatched. The CDR3 protein is CASSPGVGAGEGEQYF. CDR3 coding DNA: TGTGCCAGCAGCCCAGGAGTCGGGGCGGGAGAGGGCGAGCAGTACTTC.

This chain links TRBV29-1 with TRBJ1-1; maybe TRBD1 (6 bases). The germline V and J ends were trimmed by 7 bases and 1 base, with 19 bases remaining between them. The CDR3 length is 15 residues. Germline CDR1 is SQVTM and CDR2 is ANQGSEA. Here the CDR3 reads CSALRGLLGNTEAFF. The CDR3 bases are TGCAGCGCTTTGAGGGGGTTGTTGGGGAACACTGAAGCTTTCTTT.

V and J are TRBV15 and TRBJ2-7, with a possible D match to TRBD2 (6 bases). Trimming removed 4 bases at V and 6 bases at J, with 19 bases between. The CDR3 contains 15 residues. Germline assignment: CDR1 LNHNV and CDR2 YYDKDF (reference sequence). CDR3 sequence (DNA): TGTGCCACCAGCACCGAGAGACAGATCGGGGGCGAGCAGTACTTC. The encoded protein is CATSTERQIGGEQYF.

The rearrangement uses TRBV19 and TRBJ1-4, with D unresolved. V lost 3 bases and J 12 bases, leaving 17 bases between the germline ends. This CDR3 is built from 14 residues. Germline values: CDR1 LNHDA, CDR2 SQIVND (reference sequence). As DNA, the CDR3 is TGTGCCAGTAGTATTGGAACAGCACGCTGGGAACTGTTTTTT. Translating gives CASSIGTARWELFF.

The genes are TRBV5-4 and TRBJ1-6, with TRBD1 as a possible D gene (6 bases). The CDR3 sequence is 15 residues long. Trimming stripped 1 base from V and 3 bases from J, with 8 bases between. Germline V CDR1 and CDR2: SGHNT, YYREEE (reference sequence). The CDR3 region is CASSLRGGYNSPLHF. Here the CDR3 DNA reads TGTGCCAGCAGCTTGCGAGGGGGCTATAATTCACCCCTCCACTTT.

This chain joins TRBV6-4 and TRBJ2-6; perhaps TRBD1 as D (5 bases). The V gene lost 3 bases and the J gene lost 0 bases, with 12 bases spanning the gap. CDR3 length: 17 residues. Per the germline V gene, CDR1 is MRHNA and CDR2 is SNTAGT. This CDR3 is CASSEGGHISGANVLTF. The CDR3 region has the DNA TGTGCCAGCAGTGAGGGCGGACATATCTCTGGGGCCAACGTCCTGACTTTC.

Comment on this clone: A read error may account for a junction end that differs from germline. The V call is TRBV5-6, the J call TRBJ2-1; 7 bases map to TRBD2. The CDR3 contains 18 residues. CDR1 and CDR2 (germline): SGHDT, YYEEEE. The CDR3 loop is CASSPRASGLSSHNEQFF. DNA for the CDR3: TGTGCCAGCAGCCCCCGGGCTAGCGGATTAAGCTCCCACAATGAGCAGTTCTTC.

The chain uses TRBV12-5 and TRBJ2-1, with 10 bases identical to TRBD2. Germline V lookup: CDR1 LGHNT, CDR2 FRNRAP. The CDR3 length is 16 residues. The V segment lost 4 bases and the J segment 1 base; nucleotides outside the gene matches: 4. CDR3 region: CASGYSGRLSYNEQFF. CDR3 in DNA: TGTGCTAGTGGTTATAGCGGGAGGCTTTCCTACAATGAGCAGTTCTTC.

V gene TRBV19 combines with J gene TRBJ2-7; 8 bases align to TRBD1. Trimming at V came to 5 bases and at J to 5 bases, leaving 11 bases not matched to a gene. The germline V gene encodes CDR1 LNHDA and CDR2 SQIVND (reference sequence). CDR3 size: 15 residues. CDR3 DNA: TGTGCCAGTAGTTTCTACCAGGGGGCTTTCGACGAGCAGTACTTC. Its translation: CASSFYQGAFDEQYF.

The V and J genes are TRBV5-1 and TRBJ2-5; 7 nucleotides align to TRBD2. Germline CDR1 is SGHRS and CDR2 is YFSETQ. The CDR3 length is 16 residues. V was pared by 0 bases and J by 1 base, with 6 bases of the junction left unmatched. The CDR3 nucleotides are TGCGCCAGCAGCTTGGCATTGGGGGGGGGCCAAGAGACCCAGTACTTC. It yields the protein CASSLALGGGQETQYF.

The chain uses TRBV30 and TRBJ1-2; TRBD1 matches at 11 bases. V trimming: 2 bases; J trimming: 4 bases; junction bases outside the gene matches: 9. The CDR3 is 16 residues long. From germline, CDR1 is GTSNPN and CDR2 SVGIG (reference sequence). CDR3 in amino acids: CAWSKGQGAASYGYTF. The CDR3 nucleotides read TGTGCCTGGAGTAAAGGACAGGGGGCAGCGTCCTATGGCTACACCTTC.